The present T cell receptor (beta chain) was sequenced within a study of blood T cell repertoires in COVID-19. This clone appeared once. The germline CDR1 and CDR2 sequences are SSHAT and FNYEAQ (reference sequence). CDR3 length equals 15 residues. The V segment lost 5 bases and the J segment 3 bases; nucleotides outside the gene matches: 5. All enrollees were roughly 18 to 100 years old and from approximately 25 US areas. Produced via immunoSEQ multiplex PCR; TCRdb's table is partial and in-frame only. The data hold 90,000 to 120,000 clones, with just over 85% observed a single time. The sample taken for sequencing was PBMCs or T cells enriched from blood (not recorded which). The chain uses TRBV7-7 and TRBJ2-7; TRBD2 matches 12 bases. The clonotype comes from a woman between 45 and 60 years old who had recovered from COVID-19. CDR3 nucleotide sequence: TGTGCCAGCAGCAACACTAGCGGGGGGTTCTACGAGCAGTACTTC. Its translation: CASSNTSGGFYEQYF.